One sample yielded the 8 T cell receptor beta chains listed below, sequenced in a study of shared clonotypes between healthy human individuals. Profiled with immunoSEQ multiplex PCR; TCRdb holds only in-frame clones, not every one. The sample shows about 1 million clones, 70% to 80% of them seen only once. The sequenced material came from memory CD4+ T cells sorted from blood. The subset denotes: CD45RA-negative fraction. Source of these receptors: a man between 18 and 29 years old in good health.

V gene TRBV28 combines with J gene TRBJ2-1; 10 nucleotides match TRBD1. CDR1 is MDHEN and CDR2 is SYDVKM in the germline V gene. Germline trimming cut 5 bases from V and 4 bases from J; bases unmatched to any gene: 5. The CDR3 extends over 15 amino acids. In nucleotides, the CDR3 is TGTGCCAGCAGTCCTACGGGACAGGGGTACAATGAGCAGTTCTTC. Its translation: CASSPTGQGYNEQFF.

The chain combines TRBV27 with TRBJ2-3, with TRBD2 as a possible D gene (6 bases). CDR1 and CDR2 (germline): MNHEY, SMNVEV (reference sequence). The CDR3 spans 16 residues. Trimming cost V 3 bases and J 3 bases, with 16 bases left between them. CDR3: CASSFLGASATDTQYF. CDR3 DNA: TGTGCCAGCAGTTTCCTCGGCGCTAGCGCAACAGATACGCAGTATTTT.

A single count supports this clone. V and J are TRBV5-1 and TRBJ2-5, with no clear D. The CDR3 runs to 14 residues. V gave up 1 base and J gave up 2 bases, with 9 bases separating them. Germline loops: CDR1 SGHRS, CDR2 YFSETQ. The chain's CDR3 is CASSLLSKQETQYF. CDR3 bases: TGCGCCAGCAGCTTGCTTTCGAAACAAGAGACCCAGTACTTC. Filled out from reference TRBV5-1 and TRBJ2-5, the complete variable domain reads KAGVTQTPRYLIKTRGQQVTLSCSPISGHRSVSWYQQTPGQGLQFLFEYFSETQRNKGNFPGRFSGRQFSNSRSEMNVSTLELGDSALYLCASSLLSKQETQYFGPGTRLLVL.

V and J are TRBV28 and TRBJ2-5; perhaps TRBD1 as D (6 bases). The germline V gene has CDR1 MDHEN and CDR2 SYDVKM. Deletions cut 6 bases from V and 2 bases from J, with 10 bases between. This CDR3 is built from 13 residues. CDR3 DNA: TGTGCCAGCAGACTTCAGGGGCAAGAGACCCAGTACTTC. Its protein is CASRLQGQETQYF.

This clone was recorded a few times. The gene calls are TRBV30 and TRBJ2-7; 10 nucleotides align to TRBD2. With V trimmed by 1 base and J by 4 bases, 7 bases remained unmatched. This CDR3 is 15 amino acids long. Per germline, CDR1 GTSNPN and CDR2 SVGIG (reference sequence). The CDR3 coding sequence is TGTGCCTGGAGTGCTCCCGGGACTAGCGTTTACGAGCAGTACTTC. Residues: CAWSAPGTSVYEQYF.

The chain joins TRBV6-5 to TRBJ1-1, with D possibly TRBD1 on 6 matching bases. This CDR3 comprises 14 residues. From germline, CDR1 is MNHEY and CDR2 SVGAGI. The ends were cut back, 5 bases at V and 1 base at J, with 11 bases in the middle. The CDR3 spells CASSRGQSNTEAFF. In DNA form, the CDR3 reads TGTGCCAGCAGTAGAGGACAGTCGAACACTGAAGCTTTCTTT.

The V call is TRBV9, the J call TRBJ1-6; unclear D gene. V was cut by 4 bases and J by 8 bases, with 16 bases left in between. The CDR3 length is 15 residues. The germline CDR1 and CDR2 sequences are SGDLS and YYNGEE. The CDR3 reads CASSIYSDRDSPLHF. The CDR3 DNA reads as TGTGCCAGCAGCATCTACAGCGACCGCGATTCACCCCTCCACTTT.

CDR3 protein: CATTGSYEQYF. CDR3 coding DNA: TGTGCCACCACTGGCTCCTACGAGCAGTACTTC. V usage is TRBV10-3 and J usage is TRBJ2-5; unclear D gene. The tail of the sequence fits TRBJ2-7 better, so the J call may be wrong. The CDR3 totals 11 residues. Germline-derived CDR1 and CDR2 are ENHRY and SYGVKD.